These T cell receptor beta chains were read from a single sample in a study of cytomegalovirus exposure and HLA in healthy donors. The table came from immunoSEQ multiplex PCR; TCRdb's copy has only in-frame clones and leaves some out. The repertoire consists of some 170,000 clones, with about 86% occurring once and the leading ten covering roughly 1.5%. Specimen: PBMCs. Receptor source: a woman younger than 45 in good health and CMV-seronegative. CDR3s include the opening cysteine and the closing phenylalanine or tryptophan. Each record gives: clone size, J gene, D gene, V gene, CDR3 protein, CDR3 DNA. D genes are given only for firm matches. Clone size is stated in some rows and not others, as once, few, many or a class when expanded.

clone size: NA
J gene: TRBJ1-2
D gene: TRBD1
V gene: TRBV6-5
CDR3 protein: CASSLQGQGIYYGYTF
CDR3 DNA: TGTGCCAGCAGTTTACAGGGACAGGGAATATACTATGGCTACACCTTC

clone size: NA
J gene: TRBJ2-7
D gene: TRBD2
V gene: TRBV30
CDR3 protein: CAWRPTGTSSYEQYF
CDR3 DNA: TGTGCCTGGAGGCCAACAGGGACTAGCTCCTACGAGCAGTACTTC

clone size: NA
J gene: TRBJ1-5
D gene: TRBD1
V gene: TRBV7-2
CDR3 protein: CASSPGTEIYSNQPQHF
CDR3 DNA: TGTGCCAGCAGCCCCGGGACAGAGATTTATAGCAATCAGCCCCAGCATTTT

clone size: NA
J gene: TRBJ2-3
D gene: TRBD2
V gene: TRBV6-1
CDR3 protein: CASSGLAGGTDTQYF
CDR3 DNA: TGTGCCAGCAGTGGACTAGCGGGGGGCACAGATACGCAGTATTTT

clone size: NA
J gene: TRBJ2-7
D gene: NA
V gene: TRBV11-2
CDR3 protein: CASSLDGPYEQYF
CDR3 DNA: TGTGCCAGCAGCTTAGATGGGCCCTACGAGCAGTACTTC

clone size: NA
J gene: TRBJ2-1
D gene: TRBD2
V gene: TRBV9
CDR3 protein: CASSVVSWASGGPLDEQFF
CDR3 DNA: TGTGCCAGCAGCGTAGTTTCGTGGGCTAGCGGGGGCCCACTCGATGAGCAGTTCTTC

clone size: NA
J gene: TRBJ1-1
D gene: NA
V gene: TRBV6-6
CDR3 protein: CASSYGEKRNTEAFF
CDR3 DNA: TGTGCCAGCAGCTACGGAGAAAAACGGAACACTGAAGCTTTCTTT

clone size: NA
J gene: TRBJ1-4
D gene: TRBD1
V gene: TRBV6-6
CDR3 protein: CASIYQGQGYEKLFF
CDR3 DNA: TGTGCCAGCATTTACCAGGGACAGGGGTATGAAAAACTGTTTTTT

clone size: NA
J gene: TRBJ2-3
D gene: TRBD2
V gene: TRBV6-1
CDR3 protein: CASSERGSGGWLGTDTQYF
CDR3 DNA: TGTGCCAGCAGTGAGAGGGGTAGCGGGGGATGGTTGGGCACAGATACGCAGTATTTT

clone size: NA
J gene: TRBJ2-7
D gene: NA
V gene: TRBV4-1
CDR3 protein: CASSHAGLHEQYF
CDR3 DNA: TGCGCCAGCAGCCATGCAGGGTTACACGAGCAGTACTTC

clone size: NA
J gene: TRBJ1-2
D gene: TRBD1
V gene: TRBV4-1
CDR3 protein: CASSQGQGARGYGYTF
CDR3 DNA: TGCGCCAGCAGCCAGGGACAGGGGGCACGGGGCTATGGCTACACCTTC

clone size: NA
J gene: TRBJ1-1
D gene: NA
V gene: TRBV2
CDR3 protein: CASSDDNREAFF
CDR3 DNA: TGTGCCAGCAGTGACGACAATCGGGAAGCTTTCTTT

clone size: few
J gene: TRBJ1-2
D gene: NA
V gene: TRBV19
CDR3 protein: CASSLYSYGYTF
CDR3 DNA: TGTGCCAGTAGTCTTTACTCTTATGGCTACACCTTC

clone size: NA
J gene: TRBJ2-5
D gene: NA
V gene: TRBV14
CDR3 protein: CASSQEESDRKQETQYF
CDR3 DNA: TGTGCCAGCAGCCAAGAAGAAAGCGACAGGAAACAAGAGACCCAGTACTTC

clone size: NA
J gene: TRBJ2-5
D gene: NA
V gene: TRBV4-1
CDR3 protein: CASSQASGLEETQYF
CDR3 DNA: TGCGCCAGCAGCCAAGCTTCGGGGTTGGAGGAGACCCAGTACTTC

clone size: NA
J gene: TRBJ2-3
D gene: TRBD2
V gene: TRBV7-6
CDR3 protein: CASSQPGWSAGVPDTQYF
CDR3 DNA: TGTGCCAGCAGCCAACCGGGGTGGTCAGCGGGGGTTCCCGATACGCAGTATTTT

clone size: NA
J gene: TRBJ2-6
D gene: TRBD1
V gene: TRBV27
CDR3 protein: CASSNRGEGANVLTF
CDR3 DNA: TGTGCCAGCAGCAACAGGGGCGAAGGGGCCAACGTCCTGACTTTC

clone size: NA
J gene: TRBJ2-3
D gene: TRBD2
V gene: TRBV6-4
CDR3 protein: CASSVSSGGNTDTQYF
CDR3 DNA: TGTGCCAGCAGTGTGTCTAGCGGGGGGAACACAGATACGCAGTATTTT

clone size: NA
J gene: TRBJ2-1
D gene: TRBD2
V gene: TRBV5-6
CDR3 protein: CASSASGGGPYNEQFF
CDR3 DNA: TGTGCCAGCAGCGCCTCGGGGGGAGGGCCTTACAATGAGCAGTTCTTC

clone size: NA
J gene: TRBJ2-5
D gene: NA
V gene: TRBV15
CDR3 protein: CATSRVDRPQETQYF
CDR3 DNA: TGTGCCACCAGCAGAGTAGACAGGCCCCAAGAGACCCAGTACTTC

clone size: NA
J gene: TRBJ2-1
D gene: TRBD1
V gene: TRBV30
CDR3 protein: CAWSSGTGFHNEQFF
CDR3 DNA: TGTGCCTGGAGTTCCGGGACAGGGTTTCACAATGAGCAGTTCTTC

clone size: NA
J gene: TRBJ1-2
D gene: NA
V gene: TRBV6-1
CDR3 protein: CASSEGLGYTF
CDR3 DNA: TGTGCCAGCAGTGAGGGGCTTGGCTACACCTTC

clone size: NA
J gene: TRBJ2-7
D gene: TRBD2
V gene: TRBV2
CDR3 protein: CASSGGLAGPYEQYF
CDR3 DNA: TGTGCCAGCAGTGGGGGACTAGCGGGACCCTACGAGCAGTACTTC

clone size: NA
J gene: TRBJ2-7
D gene: TRBD1
V gene: TRBV6-5
CDR3 protein: CASGPQPTQGPFYF
CDR3 DNA: TGTGCCAGCGGACCTCAACCAACACAGGGGCCCTTTTACTTC

clone size: NA
J gene: TRBJ2-7
D gene: NA
V gene: TRBV4-1
CDR3 protein: CASSQVLSYEQYF
CDR3 DNA: TGCGCCAGCAGCCAAGTTCTGTCCTACGAGCAGTACTTC

clone size: NA
J gene: TRBJ2-5
D gene: NA
V gene: TRBV27
CDR3 protein: CASSSPSVGKKETQYF
CDR3 DNA: TGTGCCAGCAGTTCCCCATCGGTGGGCAAGAAAGAGACCCAGTACTTC

clone size: NA
J gene: TRBJ1-5
D gene: NA
V gene: TRBV27
CDR3 protein: CASSLTGLNQPQHF
CDR3 DNA: TGTGCCAGCAGTTTAACAGGGCTCAATCAGCCCCAGCATTTT

clone size: NA
J gene: TRBJ1-3
D gene: NA
V gene: TRBV6-1
CDR3 protein: CATRVRGNTIYF
CDR3 DNA: TGTGCCACGAGGGTGAGGGGAAACACCATATATTTT

clone size: NA
J gene: TRBJ1-1
D gene: NA
V gene: TRBV19
CDR3 protein: CASSIGRPGTEAFF
CDR3 DNA: TGTGCCAGTAGTATAGGCAGGCCCGGCACTGAAGCTTTCTTT

clone size: NA
J gene: TRBJ2-1
D gene: TRBD2
V gene: TRBV14
CDR3 protein: CASSSSGGSLSEQFF
CDR3 DNA: TGTGCCAGCAGCAGTAGCGGGGGGAGTCTAAGTGAGCAGTTCTTC

clone size: NA
J gene: TRBJ2-7
D gene: TRBD2
V gene: TRBV5-4
CDR3 protein: CASSAKTSGYEQYF
CDR3 DNA: TGTGCCAGCAGCGCCAAGACTAGCGGCTACGAGCAGTACTTC

clone size: NA
J gene: TRBJ2-5
D gene: TRBD2
V gene: TRBV2
CDR3 protein: CASSRTSVGTQYF
CDR3 DNA: TGTGCCAGCAGCCGAACTAGCGTTGGGACCCAGTACTTC

clone size: NA
J gene: TRBJ2-4
D gene: TRBD2
V gene: TRBV12-5
CDR3 protein: CASALGTSGWDIQYF
CDR3 DNA: TGTGCTAGTGCCCTCGGGACTAGCGGGTGGGACATTCAGTACTTC

clone size: NA
J gene: TRBJ2-7
D gene: TRBD1
V gene: TRBV11-2
CDR3 protein: CASSFPPGQDTYEQYF
CDR3 DNA: TGTGCCAGCAGCTTTCCCCCGGGACAGGACACCTACGAGCAGTACTTC

clone size: NA
J gene: TRBJ2-3
D gene: NA
V gene: TRBV4-1
CDR3 protein: CASSTKWGTDTQYF
CDR3 DNA: TGCGCCAGCAGCACTAAGTGGGGCACAGATACGCAGTATTTT

clone size: NA
J gene: TRBJ2-1
D gene: NA
V gene: TRBV2
CDR3 protein: CASSREDASVAYNEQFF
CDR3 DNA: TGTGCCAGCAGCCGCGAGGACGCTAGCGTCGCCTACAATGAGCAGTTCTTC

clone size: NA
J gene: TRBJ1-5
D gene: TRBD1
V gene: TRBV7-8
CDR3 protein: CASSQRLTGGNQPQHF
CDR3 DNA: TGTGCCAGCAGCCAACGCCTGACAGGGGGTAATCAGCCCCAGCATTTT

clone size: NA
J gene: TRBJ2-7
D gene: TRBD1
V gene: TRBV7-8
CDR3 protein: CASSLGGQPYEQYF
CDR3 DNA: TGTGCCAGCAGCTTAGGGGGACAGCCTTACGAGCAGTACTTC

clone size: NA
J gene: TRBJ2-3
D gene: TRBD2
V gene: TRBV9
CDR3 protein: CASSVGTSGEGTQYF
CDR3 DNA: TGTGCCAGCAGCGTAGGGACTAGCGGGGAGGGTACGCAGTATTTT

clone size: NA
J gene: TRBJ2-7
D gene: NA
V gene: TRBV11-2
CDR3 protein: CASSLGINEQYF
CDR3 DNA: TGTGCCAGCAGCTTAGGTATAAACGAGCAGTACTTC

clone size: NA
J gene: TRBJ2-3
D gene: NA
V gene: TRBV29-1
CDR3 protein: CSGLHPGVPDTQYF
CDR3 DNA: TGCAGCGGACTCCACCCAGGGGTCCCAGATACGCAGTATTTT

clone size: NA
J gene: TRBJ2-7
D gene: NA
V gene: TRBV5-6
CDR3 protein: CASSLTGTTYEQYF
CDR3 DNA: TGTGCCAGCAGCTTGACAGGGACTACCTACGAGCAGTACTTC

clone size: NA
J gene: TRBJ2-5
D gene: NA
V gene: TRBV18
CDR3 protein: CASSRSLGSAGETQYF
CDR3 DNA: TGTGCCAGCTCAAGGTCTTTGGGGTCGGCGGGAGAGACCCAGTACTTC

clone size: once
J gene: TRBJ2-1
D gene: TRBD2
V gene: TRBV10-3
CDR3 protein: CAISDLLAGGGDEQFF
CDR3 DNA: TGTGCCATCAGTGACCTACTAGCGGGGGGGGGCGATGAGCAGTTCTTC

clone size: NA
J gene: TRBJ1-5
D gene: NA
V gene: TRBV27
CDR3 protein: CASSLRGYQPQHF
CDR3 DNA: TGTGCCAGCAGTCTCAGGGGATATCAGCCCCAGCATTTT

clone size: NA
J gene: TRBJ1-3
D gene: TRBD1
V gene: TRBV5-1
CDR3 protein: CASSARTGSGNTIYF
CDR3 DNA: TGCGCCAGCAGCGCCAGGACAGGGTCTGGAAACACCATATATTTT

clone size: NA
J gene: TRBJ1-2
D gene: NA
V gene: TRBV5-6
CDR3 protein: CASSLIGEDNYGYTF
CDR3 DNA: TGTGCCAGCAGCTTGATAGGGGAGGATAACTATGGCTACACCTTC

clone size: NA
J gene: TRBJ1-6
D gene: NA
V gene: TRBV30
CDR3 protein: CAWNEESAYNSPLHF
CDR3 DNA: TGTGCCTGGAATGAAGAGAGTGCGTATAATTCACCCCTCCACTTT

clone size: NA
J gene: TRBJ1-6
D gene: TRBD1
V gene: TRBV5-8
CDR3 protein: CASSPTGRNSPLHF
CDR3 DNA: TGTGCCAGCAGCCCGACAGGGAGGAATTCACCCCTCCACTTT